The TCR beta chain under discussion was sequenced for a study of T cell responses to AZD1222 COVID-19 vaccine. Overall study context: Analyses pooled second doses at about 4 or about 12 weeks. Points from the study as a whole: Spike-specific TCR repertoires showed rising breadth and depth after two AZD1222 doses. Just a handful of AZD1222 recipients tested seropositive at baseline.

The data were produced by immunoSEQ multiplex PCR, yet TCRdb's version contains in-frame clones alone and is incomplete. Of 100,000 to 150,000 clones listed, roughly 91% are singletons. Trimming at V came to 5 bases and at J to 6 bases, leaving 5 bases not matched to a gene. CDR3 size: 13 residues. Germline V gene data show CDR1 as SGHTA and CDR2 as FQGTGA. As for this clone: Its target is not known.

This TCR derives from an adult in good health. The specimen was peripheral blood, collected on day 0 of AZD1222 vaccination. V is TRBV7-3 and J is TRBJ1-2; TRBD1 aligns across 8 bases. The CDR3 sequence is CASSTDRADGYTF. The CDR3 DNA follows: TGTGCCAGCAGCACGGACAGGGCGGATGGCTACACCTTC.